These T cell receptor beta chains were read from a single sample in a study of Tregs in tolerant kidney transplant recipients. Libraries were prepared by immunoSEQ multiplex PCR; TCRdb keeps only in-frame clonotypes and omits some of them. The top ten clones hold more than 0.45% of a sample with 110,000 or so clones, 92% of them seen once. Sequencing was done on a sample of CD4+ T cells from blood. The receptor set was obtained from a human donor in good health. Both conserved end residues are part of each CDR3. A D gene is named only where the DNA matches it firmly.

J gene,D gene,V gene,CDR3 protein,CDR3 DNA
TRBJ1-5,-,TRBV7-2,CASSLAFSTGNQPQHF,TGTGCCAGCAGCTTAGCTTTCTCAACAGGCAATCAGCCCCAGCATTTT
TRBJ1-5,TRBD1,TRBV6-5,CASSYQPDRGNQPQHF,TGTGCCAGCAGTTACCAACCGGACAGGGGGAATCAGCCCCAGCATTTT
TRBJ1-4,TRBD1,TRBV2,CASIMDRNNEKLFF,TGTGCCAGCATTATGGACAGGAATAATGAAAAACTGTTTTTT
TRBJ2-7,-,TRBV21-1,CASSPNRGAGEQYF,TGTGCCAGCAGCCCCAATCGGGGGGCGGGTGAGCAGTACTTC
TRBJ1-5,-,TRBV4-1,CASSQTTGTVRFSNQPQHF,TGCGCCAGCAGCCAAACCACCGGGACCGTTAGATTTAGCAATCAGCCCCAGCATTTT
TRBJ2-6,-,TRBV12-5,CASGFYNSGANVLTF,TGTGCTAGTGGTTTTTACAACTCTGGGGCCAACGTCCTGACTTTC
TRBJ2-4,TRBD2,TRBV4-1,CASSQVGLATNIQYF,TGCGCCAGCAGCCAAGTGGGACTAGCGACAAACATTCAGTACTTC
TRBJ1-5,-,TRBV6-6,CASSANQGLSNQPQHF,TGTGCCAGCAGTGCAAACCAGGGGTTGAGCAATCAGCCCCAGCATTTT
TRBJ1-4,-,TRBV5-6,CASSLVGGTATNEKLFF,TGTGCCAGCAGCTTGGTGGGCGGGACCGCCACTAATGAAAAACTGTTTTTT
TRBJ2-1,TRBD1,TRBV30,CAWSVQGIRGEQFF,TGTGCCTGGAGTGTACAGGGGATAAGGGGTGAGCAGTTCTTC
TRBJ1-1,-,TRBV14,CASSQNLGGTEAFF,TGTGCCAGCAGCCAAAACCTCGGAGGCACTGAAGCTTTCTTT